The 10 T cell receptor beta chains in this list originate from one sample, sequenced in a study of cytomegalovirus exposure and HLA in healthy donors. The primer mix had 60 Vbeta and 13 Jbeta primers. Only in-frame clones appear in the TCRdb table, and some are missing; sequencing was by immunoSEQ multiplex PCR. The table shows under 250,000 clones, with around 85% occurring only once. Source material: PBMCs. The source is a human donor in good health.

The CDR3 DNA sequence: TGTGCCTGGAGTAGGCAGGACAATCAGCCCCAGCATTTT. It specifies CAWSRQDNQPQHF. The chain joins TRBV30 to TRBJ1-5; no firm D call. CDR3 length: 13 amino acids. Germline-derived CDR1 and CDR2 are GTSNPN and SVGIG (reference sequence). The V end was cut by 2 bases, the J end by 3 bases, with 8 bases between.

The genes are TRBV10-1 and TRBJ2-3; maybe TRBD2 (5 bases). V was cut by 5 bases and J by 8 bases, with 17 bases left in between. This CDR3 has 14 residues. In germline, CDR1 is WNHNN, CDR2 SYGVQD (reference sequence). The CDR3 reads CASSFWRRVGTQYF. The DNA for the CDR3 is TGCGCCAGCAGTTTTTGGAGGAGAGTGGGTACGCAGTATTTT.

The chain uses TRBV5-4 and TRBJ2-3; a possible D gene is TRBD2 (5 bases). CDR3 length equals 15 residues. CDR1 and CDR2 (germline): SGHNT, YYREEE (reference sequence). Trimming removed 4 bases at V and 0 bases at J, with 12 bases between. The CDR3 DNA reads TGTGCCAGCAGCCTCAGGACTCCTAGCACAGATACGCAGTATTTT. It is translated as CASSLRTPSTDTQYF.

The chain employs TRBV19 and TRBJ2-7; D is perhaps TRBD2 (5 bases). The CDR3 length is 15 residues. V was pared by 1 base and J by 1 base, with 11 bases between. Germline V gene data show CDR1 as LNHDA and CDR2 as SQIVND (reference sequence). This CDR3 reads CASSIVFRESYEQYF. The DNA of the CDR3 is TGTGCCAGTAGTATAGTGTTCCGGGAATCCTACGAGCAGTACTTC.

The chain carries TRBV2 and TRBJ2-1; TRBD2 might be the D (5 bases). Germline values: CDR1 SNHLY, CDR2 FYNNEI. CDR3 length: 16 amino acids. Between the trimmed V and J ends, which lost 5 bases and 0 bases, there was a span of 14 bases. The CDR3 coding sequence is TGTGCCAGCAGTTTCGGACTGCCGTACTCCTACAATGAGCAGTTCTTC. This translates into CASSFGLPYSYNEQFF.

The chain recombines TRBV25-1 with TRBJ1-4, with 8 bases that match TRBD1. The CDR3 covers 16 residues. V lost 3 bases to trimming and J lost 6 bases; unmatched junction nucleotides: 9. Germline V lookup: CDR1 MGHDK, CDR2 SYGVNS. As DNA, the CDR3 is TGTGCCAGCAGTGATCAGGGGGCCACCTCTTATGAAAAACTGTTTTTT. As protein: CASSDQGATSYEKLFF. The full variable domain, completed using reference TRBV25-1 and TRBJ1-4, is EADIYQTPRYLVIGTGKKITLECSQTMGHDKMYWYQQDPGMELHLIHYSYGVNSTEKGDLSSESTVSRIRTEHFPLTLESARPSHTSQYLCASSDQGATSYEKLFFGSGTQLSVL.

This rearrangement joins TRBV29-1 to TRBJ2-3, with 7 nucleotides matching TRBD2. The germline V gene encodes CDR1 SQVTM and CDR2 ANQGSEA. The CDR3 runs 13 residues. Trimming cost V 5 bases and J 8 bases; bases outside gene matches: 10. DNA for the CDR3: TGCAGCGTTCCCGGGCTAGCGGAACTTACGCAGTATTTT. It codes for CSVPGLAELTQYF.

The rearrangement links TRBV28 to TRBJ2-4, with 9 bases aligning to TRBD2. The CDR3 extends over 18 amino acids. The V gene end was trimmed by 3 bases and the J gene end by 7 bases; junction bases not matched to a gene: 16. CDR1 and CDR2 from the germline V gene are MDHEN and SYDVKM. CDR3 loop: CASSLASPTAGGLNIQYF. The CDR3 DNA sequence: TGTGCCAGCAGTTTGGCGAGCCCGACAGCGGGAGGTCTGAACATTCAGTACTTC.

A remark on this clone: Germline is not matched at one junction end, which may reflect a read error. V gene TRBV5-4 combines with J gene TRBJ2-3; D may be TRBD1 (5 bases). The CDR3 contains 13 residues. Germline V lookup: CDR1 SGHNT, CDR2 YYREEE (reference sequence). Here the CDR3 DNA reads TGTGCCAGCAACTTGGACCGACAGGATACGCAGTATTTT. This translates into CASNLDRQDTQYF. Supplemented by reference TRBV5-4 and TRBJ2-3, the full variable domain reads ETGVTQSPTHLIKTRGQQVTLRCSSQSGHNTVSWYQQALGQGPQFIFQYYREEENGRGNFPPRFSGLQFPNYSSELNVNALELDDSALYLCASNLDRQDTQYFGPGTRLTVL.

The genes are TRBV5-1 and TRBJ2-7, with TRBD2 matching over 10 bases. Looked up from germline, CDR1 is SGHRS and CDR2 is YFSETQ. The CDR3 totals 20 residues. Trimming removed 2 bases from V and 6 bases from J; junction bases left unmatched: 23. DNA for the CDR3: TGCGCCAGCAGCTTATCTAACACGACAGCGGGAGGGCCCTCGGCGCGCGAGCAGTACTTC. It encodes CASSLSNTTAGGPSAREQYF.